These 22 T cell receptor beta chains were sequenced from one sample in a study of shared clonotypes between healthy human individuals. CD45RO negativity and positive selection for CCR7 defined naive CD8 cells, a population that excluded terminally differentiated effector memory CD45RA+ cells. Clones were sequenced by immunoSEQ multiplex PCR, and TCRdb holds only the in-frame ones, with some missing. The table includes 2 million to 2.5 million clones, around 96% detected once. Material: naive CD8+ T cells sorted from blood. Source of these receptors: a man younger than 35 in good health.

This chain's CDR3 is CASSPTGLGYYGYTF. The CDR3 DNA follows: TGTGCCAGCAGCCCAACAGGGTTGGGTTACTATGGCTACACCTTC. V gene TRBV7-9 combines with J gene TRBJ1-2; D perhaps matches TRBD1 (6 bases). Per the germline V gene, CDR1 is SEHNR and CDR2 is FQNEAQ (reference sequence). V gave up 5 bases and J gave up 3 bases, with 16 bases separating them. This CDR3 has 15 amino acids.

CDR3 amino acids: CASSYSRASEQETQYF. CDR3 nucleotides: TGTGCCAGCAGTTACTCGAGGGCTAGCGAACAAGAGACCCAGTACTTC. The rearrangement links TRBV6-6 to TRBJ2-5, with a possible D match to TRBD2 (6 bases). The length of the CDR3 is 16 residues. Germline CDR1 is MNHNY and CDR2 is SVGAGI (reference sequence). V shed 0 bases and J shed 2 bases, with 13 bases lying between them.

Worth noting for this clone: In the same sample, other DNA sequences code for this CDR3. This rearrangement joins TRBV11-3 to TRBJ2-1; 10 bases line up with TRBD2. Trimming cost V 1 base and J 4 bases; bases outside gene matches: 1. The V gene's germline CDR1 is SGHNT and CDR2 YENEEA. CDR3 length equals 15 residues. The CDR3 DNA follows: TGTGCCAGCAGCTTAGGGACTAGCGGTTACAATGAGCAGTTCTTC. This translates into CASSLGTSGYNEQFF. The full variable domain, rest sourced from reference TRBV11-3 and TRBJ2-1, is EAGVVQSPRYKIIEKKQPVAFWCNPISGHNTLYWYLQNLGQGPELLIRYENEEAVDDSQLPKDRFSAERLKGVDSTLKIQPAELGDSAVYLCASSLGTSGYNEQFFGPGTRLTVL.

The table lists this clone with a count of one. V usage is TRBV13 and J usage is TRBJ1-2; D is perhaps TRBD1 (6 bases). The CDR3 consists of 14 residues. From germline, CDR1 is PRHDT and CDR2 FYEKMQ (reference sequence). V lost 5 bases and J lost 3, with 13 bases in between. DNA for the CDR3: TGTGCCAGCAGCCCAGGGACACTAGACTATGGCTACACCTTC. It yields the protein CASSPGTLDYGYTF.

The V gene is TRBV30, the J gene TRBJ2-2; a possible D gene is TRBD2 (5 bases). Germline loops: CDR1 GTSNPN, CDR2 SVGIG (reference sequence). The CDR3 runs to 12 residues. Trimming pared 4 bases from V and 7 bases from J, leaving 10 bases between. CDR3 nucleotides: TGTGCCTGGACCTGGGGAGACGGGGAGCTGTTTTTT. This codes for CAWTWGDGELFF.

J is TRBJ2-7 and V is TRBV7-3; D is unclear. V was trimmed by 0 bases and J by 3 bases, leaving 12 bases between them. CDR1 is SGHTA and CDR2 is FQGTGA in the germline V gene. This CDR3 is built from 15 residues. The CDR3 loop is CASSLTGGVDYEQYF. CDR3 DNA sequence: TGTGCCAGCAGCTTAACGGGTGGGGTGGACTACGAGCAGTACTTC.

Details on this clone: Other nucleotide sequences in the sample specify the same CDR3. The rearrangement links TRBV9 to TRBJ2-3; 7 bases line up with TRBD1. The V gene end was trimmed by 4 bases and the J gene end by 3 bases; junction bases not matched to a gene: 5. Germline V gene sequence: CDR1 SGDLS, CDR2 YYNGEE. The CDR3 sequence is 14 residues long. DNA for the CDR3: TGTGCCAGCAGCCCGACAGGGTTGACAGATACGCAGTATTTT. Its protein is CASSPTGLTDTQYF.

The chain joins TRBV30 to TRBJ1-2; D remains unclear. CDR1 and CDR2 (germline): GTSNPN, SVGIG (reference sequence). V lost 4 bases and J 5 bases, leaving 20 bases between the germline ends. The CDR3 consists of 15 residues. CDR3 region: CAWNLAEDLLYGYTF. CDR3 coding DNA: TGTGCCTGGAACCTTGCGGAAGACCTCTTGTATGGCTACACCTTC.

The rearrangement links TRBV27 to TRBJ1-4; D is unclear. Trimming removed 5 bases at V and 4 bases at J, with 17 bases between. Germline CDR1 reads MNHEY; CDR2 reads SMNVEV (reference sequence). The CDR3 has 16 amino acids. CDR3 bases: TGTGCCAGCAGTCCCTCATACACGGGTTATAATGAAAAACTGTTTTTT. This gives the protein CASSPSYTGYNEKLFF. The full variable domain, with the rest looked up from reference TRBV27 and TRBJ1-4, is EAQVTQNPRYLITVTGKKLTVTCSQNMNHEYMSWYRQDPGLGLRQIYYSMNVEVTDKGDVPEGYKVSRKEKRNFPLILESPSPNQTSLYFCASSPSYTGYNEKLFFGSGTQLSVL.

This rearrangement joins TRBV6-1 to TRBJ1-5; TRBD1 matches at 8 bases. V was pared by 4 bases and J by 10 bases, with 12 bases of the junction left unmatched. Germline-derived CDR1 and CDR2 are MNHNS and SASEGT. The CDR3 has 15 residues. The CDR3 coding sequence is TGTGCCAGCAGTGGGCCAGGGGGCGGTACCGGACCCCAGCATTTT. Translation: CASSGPGGGTGPQHF.

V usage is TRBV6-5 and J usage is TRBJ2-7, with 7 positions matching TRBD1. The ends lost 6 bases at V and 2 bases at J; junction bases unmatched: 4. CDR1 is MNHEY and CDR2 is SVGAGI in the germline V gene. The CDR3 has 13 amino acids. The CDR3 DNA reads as TGTGCCAGCAGATCGGGACAGACCTACGAGCAGTACTTC. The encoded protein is CASRSGQTYEQYF.

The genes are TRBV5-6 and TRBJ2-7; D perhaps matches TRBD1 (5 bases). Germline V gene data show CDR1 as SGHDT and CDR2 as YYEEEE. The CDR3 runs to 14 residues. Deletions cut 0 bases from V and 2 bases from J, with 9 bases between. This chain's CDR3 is CASSLEGVPYEQYF. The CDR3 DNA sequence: TGTGCCAGCAGCTTGGAAGGGGTCCCCTACGAGCAGTACTTC.

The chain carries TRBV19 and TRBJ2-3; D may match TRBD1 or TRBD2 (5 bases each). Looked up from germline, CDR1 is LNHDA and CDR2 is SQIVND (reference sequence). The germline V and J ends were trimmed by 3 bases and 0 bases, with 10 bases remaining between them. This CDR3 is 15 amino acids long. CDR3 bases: TGTGCCAGTAGTATGGGACGGCATAGCACAGATACGCAGTATTTT. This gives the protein CASSMGRHSTDTQYF. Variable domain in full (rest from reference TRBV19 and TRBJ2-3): DGGITQSPKYLFRKEGQNVTLSCEQNLNHDAMYWYRQDPGQGLRLIYYSQIVNDFQKGDIAEGYSVSREKKESFPLTVTSAQKNPTAFYLCASSMGRHSTDTQYFGPGTRLTVL.

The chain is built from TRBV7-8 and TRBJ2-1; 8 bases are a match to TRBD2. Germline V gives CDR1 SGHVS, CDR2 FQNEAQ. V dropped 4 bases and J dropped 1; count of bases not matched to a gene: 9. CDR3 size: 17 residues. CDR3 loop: CASSSSYIAGSYNEQFF. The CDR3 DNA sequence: TGTGCCAGCAGCTCCTCCTATATAGCGGGGTCCTACAATGAGCAGTTCTTC.

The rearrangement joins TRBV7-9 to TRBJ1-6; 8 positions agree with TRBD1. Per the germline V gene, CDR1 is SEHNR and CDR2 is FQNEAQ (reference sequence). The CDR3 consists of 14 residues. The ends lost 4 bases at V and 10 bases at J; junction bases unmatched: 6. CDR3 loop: CASSSTDRDSPLHF. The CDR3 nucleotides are TGTGCCAGCAGCTCAACGGACAGGGACTCACCCCTCCACTTT.

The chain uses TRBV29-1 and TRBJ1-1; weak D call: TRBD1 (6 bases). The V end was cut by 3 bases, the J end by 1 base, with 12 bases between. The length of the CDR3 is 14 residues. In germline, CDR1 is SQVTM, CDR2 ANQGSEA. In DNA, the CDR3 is TGCAGCGTTGACCTACAGGGTGGGAACACTGAAGCTTTCTTT. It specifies CSVDLQGGNTEAFF.

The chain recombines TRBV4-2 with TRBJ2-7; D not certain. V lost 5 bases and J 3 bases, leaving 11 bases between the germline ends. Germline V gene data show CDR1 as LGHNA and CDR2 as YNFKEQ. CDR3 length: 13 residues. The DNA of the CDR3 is TGTGCCAGCAGCGCCAGGACGAGCTACGAGCAGTACTTC. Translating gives CASSARTSYEQYF.

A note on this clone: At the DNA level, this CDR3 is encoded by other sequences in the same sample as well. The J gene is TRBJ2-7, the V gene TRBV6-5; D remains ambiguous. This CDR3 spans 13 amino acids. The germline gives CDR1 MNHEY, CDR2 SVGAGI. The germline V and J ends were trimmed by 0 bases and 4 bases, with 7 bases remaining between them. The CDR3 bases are TGTGCCAGCAGTTACTCGGAAGGTTACGAGCAGTACTTC. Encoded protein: CASSYSEGYEQYF.

The DNA of the CDR3 is TGTGCCAGCAGCTTAGGGAAACTAGCGGCCTACGAGCAGTACTTC. This gives the protein CASSLGKLAAYEQYF. J is TRBJ2-7 and V is TRBV11-2; 8 bases match TRBD2. Germline V gene data show CDR1 as SGHAT and CDR2 as FQNNGV. The CDR3 is 15 residues long. The V gene end was trimmed by 1 base and the J gene end by 2 bases; junction bases not matched to a gene: 4.

The CDR3 region is CASSQDRSDHQYF. In DNA, the CDR3 is TGCGCCAGCAGCCAAGATAGGAGCGATCATCAGTACTTC. The V call is TRBV4-1, the J call TRBJ2-7; no reliable D call. Germline V gene data show CDR1 as MGHRA and CDR2 as YSYEKL. This CDR3 comprises 13 residues. The germline V and J ends were trimmed by 0 bases and 10 bases, with 13 bases remaining between them.

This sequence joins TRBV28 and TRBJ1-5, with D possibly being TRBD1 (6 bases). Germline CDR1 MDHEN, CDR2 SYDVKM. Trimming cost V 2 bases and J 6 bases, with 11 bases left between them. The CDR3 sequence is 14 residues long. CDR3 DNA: TGTGCCAGCAGTTTAGCCGGGGGCCCTCAGCCCCAGCATTTT. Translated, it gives CASSLAGGPQPQHF.

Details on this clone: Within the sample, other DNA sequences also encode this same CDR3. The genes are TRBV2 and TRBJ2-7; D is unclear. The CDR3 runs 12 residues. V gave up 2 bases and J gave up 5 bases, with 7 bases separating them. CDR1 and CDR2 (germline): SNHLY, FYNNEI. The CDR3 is CASSELGDEQYF. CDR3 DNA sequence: TGTGCCAGCAGTGAACTTGGCGACGAGCAGTACTTC.